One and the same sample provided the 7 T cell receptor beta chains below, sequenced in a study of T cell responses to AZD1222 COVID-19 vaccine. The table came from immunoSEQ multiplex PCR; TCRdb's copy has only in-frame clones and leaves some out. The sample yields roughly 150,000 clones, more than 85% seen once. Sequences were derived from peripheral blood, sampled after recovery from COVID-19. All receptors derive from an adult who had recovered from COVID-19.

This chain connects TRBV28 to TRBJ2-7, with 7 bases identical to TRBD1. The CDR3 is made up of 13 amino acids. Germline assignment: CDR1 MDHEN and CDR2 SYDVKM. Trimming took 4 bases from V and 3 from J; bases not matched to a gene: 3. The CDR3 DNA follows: TGTGCCAGCAGTTCAGGACAGGTCTACGAGCAGTACTTC. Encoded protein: CASSSGQVYEQYF.

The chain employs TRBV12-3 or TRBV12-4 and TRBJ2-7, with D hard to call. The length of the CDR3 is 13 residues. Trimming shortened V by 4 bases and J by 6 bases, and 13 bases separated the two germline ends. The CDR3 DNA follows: TGTGCCAGCAGTTCATTGAAGGAAGGCGAGCAGTACTTC. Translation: CASSSLKEGEQYF.

CDR3 sequence: CASSTGQGDEQYF. The DNA for the CDR3 is TGCGCCAGCAGCACGGGACAGGGTGACGAGCAGTACTTC. The chain combines TRBV5-1 with TRBJ2-7; 9 nucleotides agree with TRBD1. Trimming at V came to 4 bases and at J to 5 bases, leaving 4 bases not matched to a gene. The germline V gene encodes CDR1 SGHRS and CDR2 YFSETQ. The CDR3 is made up of 13 amino acids. The variable domain in full, completed from reference TRBV5-1 and TRBJ2-7, reads KAGVTQTPRYLIKTRGQQVTLSCSPISGHRSVSWYQQTPGQGLQFLFEYFSETQRNKGNFPGRFSGRQFSNSRSEMNVSTLELGDSALYLCASSTGQGDEQYFGPGTRLTVT.

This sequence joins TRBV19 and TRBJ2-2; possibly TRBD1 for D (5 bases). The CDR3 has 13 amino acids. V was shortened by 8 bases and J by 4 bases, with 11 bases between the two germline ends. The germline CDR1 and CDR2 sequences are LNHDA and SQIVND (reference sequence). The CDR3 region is CASGDSFTGELFF. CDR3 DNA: TGTGCCAGTGGAGACAGCTTCACCGGGGAGCTGTTTTTT.

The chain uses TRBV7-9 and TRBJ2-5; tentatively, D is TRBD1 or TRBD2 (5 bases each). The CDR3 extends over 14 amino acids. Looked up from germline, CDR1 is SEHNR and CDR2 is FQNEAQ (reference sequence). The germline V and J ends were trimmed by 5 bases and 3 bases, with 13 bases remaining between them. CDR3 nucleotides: TGTGCCAGCAGCCACACGGGGCGGGAAGAGACCCAGTACTTC. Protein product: CASSHTGREETQYF.

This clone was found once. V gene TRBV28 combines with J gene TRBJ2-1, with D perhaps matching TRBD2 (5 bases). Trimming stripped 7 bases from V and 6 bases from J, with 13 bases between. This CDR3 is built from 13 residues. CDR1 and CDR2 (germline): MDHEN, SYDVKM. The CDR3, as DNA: TGTGCCAGCACAGGACTCCTGGGCAATGAGCAGTTCTTC. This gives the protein CASTGLLGNEQFF.

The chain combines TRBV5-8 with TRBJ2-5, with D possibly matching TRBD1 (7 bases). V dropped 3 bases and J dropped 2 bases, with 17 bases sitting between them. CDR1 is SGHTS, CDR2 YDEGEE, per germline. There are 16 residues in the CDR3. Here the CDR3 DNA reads TGTGCCAGCAGCTCCGGGACAGCGGGCACACAAGAGACCCAGTACTTC. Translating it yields CASSSGTAGTQETQYF.